The sample holds a few counts of the clone carrying this T cell receptor beta chain. All unsorted peripheral T cells were captured because whole blood was used without fractionation. The data were taken from a study of HIV-infected patients and healthy controls. About 500 ng RNA was reverse transcribed with alpha and beta constant-region primers. Alpha and beta chain libraries were made separately by chain-specific third strand synthesis with multiplexing indices. MiXCR, run by TCRdb on the 5' RACE reads, gives a single entry per CDR3 protein. The sample has about 8,300 distinct CDR3 sequences; 9% to 10% are singletons. Looked up from germline, CDR1 is MNHNY and CDR2 is SVGAGI (reference sequence). This CDR3 contains 16 residues. Trimming shortened V by 8 bases and J by 0 bases, and 14 bases separated the two germline ends.

The TCR comes from an adult with HIV infection. The source was blood, collected before antiretroviral therapy. The chain recombines TRBV6-6 with TRBJ2-6; either TRBD1 or TRBD2 may supply D (7 bases each). The CDR3 nucleotides are TGTGCCAGCGGGAGGGACAGCCCCTCTGGGGCCAACGTCCTGACTTTC. As protein: CASGRDSPSGANVLTF.